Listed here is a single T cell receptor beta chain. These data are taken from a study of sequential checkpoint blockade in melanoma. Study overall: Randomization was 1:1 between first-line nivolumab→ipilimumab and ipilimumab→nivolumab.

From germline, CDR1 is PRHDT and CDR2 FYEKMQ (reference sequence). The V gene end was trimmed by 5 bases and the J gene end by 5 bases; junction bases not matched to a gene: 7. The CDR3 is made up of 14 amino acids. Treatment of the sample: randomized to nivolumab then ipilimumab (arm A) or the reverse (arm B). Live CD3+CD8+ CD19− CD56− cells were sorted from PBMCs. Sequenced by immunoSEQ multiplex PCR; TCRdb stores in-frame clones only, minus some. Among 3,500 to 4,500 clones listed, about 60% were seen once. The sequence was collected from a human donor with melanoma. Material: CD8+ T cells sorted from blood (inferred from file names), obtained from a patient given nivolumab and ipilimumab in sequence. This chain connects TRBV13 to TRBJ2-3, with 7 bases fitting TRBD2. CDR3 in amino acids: CASSPKSGEDTQYF. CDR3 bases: TGTGCCAGCAGCCCGAAGAGCGGGGAAGATACGCAGTATTTT.